This T cell receptor (beta chain) was recovered during a study of blood T cell repertoires in COVID-19. Profiled with immunoSEQ multiplex PCR; TCRdb holds only in-frame clones, not every one. The data show about 270,000 clones, about 83% seen once. The germline V gene encodes CDR1 MGHRA and CDR2 YSYEKL. This CDR3 is 17 amino acids long. Trimming took 4 bases from V and 1 from J, leaving 19 bases between them. This clonotype originated in an elderly man with acute or convalescent COVID-19. Sequencing was carried out using peripheral blood. The rearrangement links TRBV4-1 to TRBJ1-1, with D possibly TRBD1 on 5 matching bases. For the CDR3, the DNA is TGCGCCAGCAGCCTAAGACAGTTTACGCAGCAGAACACTGAAGCTTTCTTT. This codes for CASSLRQFTQQNTEAFF.